This T cell receptor (beta chain) was retrieved from a study of OX40 agonist ivuxolimab in advanced cancers. Generated by immunoSEQ multiplex PCR, the TCRdb table keeps only in-frame clones and is missing some. The sample records about 14,000 clones, 70% to 75% being singletons. As regards this clone: The same CDR3 arises from other DNA sequences in this sample as well.

Germline V gene data show CDR1 as SGHVS and CDR2 as FQNEAQ. The CDR3 spans 11 residues. V was shortened by 5 bases and J by 3 bases, with 5 bases between the two germline ends. The source of this sequence is an adult with an advanced solid tumor such as melanoma, head and neck, liver or kidney cancer. The sequences come from CD4+ or CD8+ T cells sorted from blood, collected in a trial of the OX40 agonist ivuxolimab. V gene TRBV7-8 combines with J gene TRBJ2-7; D remains unclear. The CDR3 coding sequence is TGTGCCAGCAGCCCAGACTACGAGCAGTACTTC. This codes for CASSPDYEQYF.